These 18 T cell receptor beta chains share one sample of origin, sequenced in a study of blood T cells in healthy people across ages. Sample-barcoded 5' priming and a J-beta primer mix drove a second PCR of roughly 6 to 12 cycles. TCRdb re-derived calls from the 5' RACE reads in MiXCR, one entry per CDR3 protein. The sample comprises around 650,000 distinct CDR3 sequences, about 34% of which are singletons, and over 15% rests with the top ten. Material for sequencing was blood. The source is a woman over 75 in good health.

This clonotype appeared many times. This sequence joins TRBV20-1 and TRBJ2-3; 12 positions agree with TRBD2. Germline V gene sequence: CDR1 DFQATT, CDR2 SNEGSKA (reference sequence). J lost 0 bases, V lost 5 bases, and 9 bases had no gene match. The CDR3 is 17 amino acids. The CDR3 protein is CSAHLPGLAGSTDTQYF. The CDR3 DNA reads TGCAGTGCTCACTTACCGGGACTAGCGGGTAGCACAGATACGCAGTATTTT.

The chain has TRBV7-2 and TRBJ1-5, with 12 bases aligning to TRBD1. The J segment lost 7 bases and the V segment lost 7 bases, leaving 8 bases of the junction unmatched. In germline, CDR1 is SGHTA, CDR2 FQGNSA. The CDR3 contains 15 residues. The CDR3 sequence: CASTRDRGRGQPQHF. For the CDR3, the DNA is TGTGCCAGCACTCGGGACAGGGGGCGCGGGCAGCCCCAGCATTTT.

In its sample, this clonotype was seen many times. This chain connects TRBV6-5 to TRBJ1-1; 8 nucleotides match TRBD1. CDR3 length: 14 amino acids. CDR1 and CDR2 from the germline V gene are MNHEY and SVGAGI. After removal of 6 bases from V and 4 bases from J, the junction contained 7 bases not matched to a gene. Written as DNA, the CDR3 is TGTGCCAGCAGGTTCCTCACAGGGGGCACTGAAGCTTTCTTT. Its translation is CASRFLTGGTEAFF.

The rearrangement joins TRBV6-5 to TRBJ1-1; D unresolved. Trimming removed 2 bases at V and 4 bases at J, with 23 bases between. Germline values: CDR1 MNHEY, CDR2 SVGAGI. The CDR3 sequence is 18 residues long. In DNA, the CDR3 is TGTGCCAGCAGTTACGGGAGACACCCTACCCGGTCGGGCACTGAAGCTTTCTTT. Translating gives CASSYGRHPTRSGTEAFF.

This clonotype has more than one count but fewer than ten. V gene TRBV5-1 combines with J gene TRBJ2-1; no reliable D call. Trimming pared 3 bases from V and 0 bases from J, leaving 10 bases between. In germline, CDR1 is SGHRS, CDR2 YFSETQ. This CDR3 contains 15 residues. The CDR3 region has the DNA TGCGCCAGCAGCTGGGCAGGTCCCTCCTACAATGAGCAGTTCTTC. It translates to CASSWAGPSYNEQFF.

As concerns this clonotype: The junction and the germline gene differ at one end; a read error may be behind it. This rearrangement joins TRBV6-5 to TRBJ2-3; TRBD2 aligns across 7 bases. Germline V gene data show CDR1 as MNHEY and CDR2 as SVGAGI. The CDR3 loop spans 13 amino acids. The CDR3 sequence: CAGRAGGGDTQYF. The CDR3 nucleotides are TGTGCCGGCAGAGCTGGCGGGGGAGATACGCAGTATTTT.

The chain employs TRBV11-3 and TRBJ2-3, with 8 bases lining up with TRBD1. The CDR3 runs to 15 residues. In germline, CDR1 is SGHNT, CDR2 YENEEA. V was pared by 2 bases and J by 4 bases, with 5 bases of the junction left unmatched. CDR3 residues: CASSLFSQGADTQYF. CDR3 bases: TGTGCCAGCAGCTTATTTTCACAGGGGGCAGATACGCAGTATTTT. The full variable domain, completed using reference TRBV11-3 and TRBJ2-3, is EAGVVQSPRYKIIEKKQPVAFWCNPISGHNTLYWYLQNLGQGPELLIRYENEEAVDDSQLPKDRFSAERLKGVDSTLKIQPAELGDSAVYLCASSLFSQGADTQYFGPGTRLTVL.

V is TRBV28 and J is TRBJ2-2; no clear D gene. The CDR3 has 16 amino acids. The germline CDR1 and CDR2 sequences are MDHEN and SYDVKM. V was clipped by 1 base and J by 0 bases, with 9 bases between them. CDR3 loop: CASSLYGIPNTGELFF. The DNA for the CDR3 is TGTGCCAGCAGTTTATACGGAATACCGAACACCGGGGAGCTGTTTTTT.

This clonotype appeared many times. The chain has TRBV20-1 and TRBJ2-7; 10 bases map to TRBD2. The V gene's germline CDR1 is DFQATT and CDR2 SNEGSKA (reference sequence). This CDR3 spans 13 amino acids. The V gene end was trimmed by 6 bases and the J gene end by 6 bases; junction bases not matched to a gene: 8. For the CDR3, the DNA is TGCAGTGCCTTCGGACTAGCGGAGATCGAGCAGTACTTC. It yields the protein CSAFGLAEIEQYF.

A few counts support this clonotype. The chain uses TRBV2 and TRBJ2-3, with D perhaps TRBD1 or TRBD2 (6 bases each). V was cut by 5 bases and J by 3 bases, with 15 bases left in between. The CDR3 totals 15 residues. CDR1 is SNHLY and CDR2 is FYNNEI in the germline V gene. In nucleotides, the CDR3 is TGTGCCAGCAGTACCGGGGGCGCGGGAACAGATACGCAGTATTTT. Translated: CASSTGGAGTDTQYF. The variable domain in full, completed from reference TRBV2 and TRBJ2-3, reads EPEVTQTPSHQVTQMGQEVILRCVPISNHLYFYWYRQILGQKVEFLVSFYNNEISEKSEIFDDQFSVERPDGSNFTLKIRSTKLEDSAMYFCASSTGGAGTDTQYFGPGTRLTVL.

A word on this clonotype: A read error may explain this, as a much larger clone is one base away. Likely a read error: the CDR3 ends without its conserved phenylalanine or tryptophan. The V gene is TRBV7-2, the J gene TRBJ1-2; tentatively, D is TRBD1 (5 bases). V dropped 6 bases and J dropped 0 bases, with 8 bases sitting between them. The CDR3 is 13 amino acids. Germline values: CDR1 SGHTA, CDR2 FQGNSA. The CDR3 here is CASRGEPNYGYTC. DNA of the CDR3: TGTGCCAGCAGGGGGGAGCCTAACTATGGCTACACCTGC.

J is TRBJ2-7 and V is TRBV5-1, with TRBD1 identical over 10 bases. This CDR3 spans 17 amino acids. Germline CDR1 SGHRS, CDR2 YFSETQ. J was trimmed by 2 bases and V by 0 bases; bases with no gene match: 8. In nucleotides, the CDR3 is TGCGCCAGCAGCTTGGTGCCACCGGACAGGGGGACCTACGAGCAGTACTTC. Protein product: CASSLVPPDRGTYEQYF.

Notes on this clonotype: An end of the junction does not agree with germline; a read error may underlie this. The CDR3 region is CVSCALSYNEQVF. The DNA of the CDR3 is TGTGTCAGCTGCGCCTTATCCTACAATGAGCAGGTCTTC. J is TRBJ2-1 and V is TRBV28; D is ambiguous. In germline, CDR1 is MDHEN, CDR2 SYDVKM. This CDR3 has 13 residues.

The rearrangement links TRBV7-2 to TRBJ2-2; D is uncertain. The germline CDR1 and CDR2 sequences are SGHTA and FQGNSA. V was pared by 1 base and J by 7 bases, with 13 bases between. This CDR3 has 15 residues. CDR3 loop: CASSLEGPRVGELFF. CDR3 in DNA: TGTGCCAGCAGCTTAGAAGGGCCACGTGTCGGGGAGCTGTTTTTT.

V and J are TRBV6-1 and TRBJ1-1; D unclear. From germline, CDR1 is MNHNS and CDR2 SASEGT. V was trimmed by 5 bases and J by 6 bases, leaving 16 bases between them. The CDR3 sequence is 14 residues long. CDR3 loop: CASSRFRAGPEAFF. The CDR3 DNA follows: TGTGCCAGCAGTAGATTCCGAGCTGGTCCTGAAGCTTTCTTT.

This clonotype has a handful of counts. A much larger clonotype is one base distant, so this may be a read error. J is TRBJ2-5 and V is TRBV4-2, with D perhaps TRBD2 (7 bases). The DNA end favors TRBJ2-7, so the J call may be wrong. Germline values: CDR1 LGHNA, CDR2 YNFKEQ. The CDR3 covers 16 residues. CDR3 protein: CASSQGGWGGGDEQYF. The CDR3 region has the DNA TGTGCCAGCAGCCAAGGGGGGTGGGGGGGCGGAGACGAGCAGTACTTC.

This sequence joins TRBV7-2 and TRBJ2-1; D not resolved. V lost 1 base, J lost 11 bases, and 9 bases lay in between. The length of the CDR3 is 12 residues. Germline assignment: CDR1 SGHTA and CDR2 FQGNSA. The CDR3 DNA is TGTGCCAGCAGCTTAGAGACTGCCAAGCAGTTCTTC. This translates into CASSLETAKQFF.

About this clonotype itself: A much larger clone differs by one base, so this may be a read error. This chain uses TRBV16 with TRBJ2-3; D is unclear. The germline V and J ends were trimmed by 4 bases and 6 bases, with 17 bases remaining between them. The CDR3 sequence is 15 residues long. Germline-derived CDR1 and CDR2 are KGHSY and FQNENV. The CDR3 reads CASSPGPDLTDTQYF. The DNA of the CDR3 is TGTGCCAGCAGCCCTGGACCAGATCTAACGGATACGCAGTATTTT.